The rows below give T cell receptor beta chains drawn from one sample of a study of T-cell reconstitution after alpha-beta-depleted transplantation in children. TCRdb re-analysed the PCR reads in MiXCR, keeping a single row per CDR3 protein. The sample consists of some 15,000 distinct CDR3 sequences, approximately 5.1% of them appearing once. Source: PBMCs, taken before TCRalphabeta/CD19-depleted stem cell transplant. These receptors were obtained from a boy under 18 with acute lymphoblastic leukemia, due to receive a stem cell transplant. CDR3s include the opening cysteine and the closing phenylalanine or tryptophan. A D gene is named only where the DNA matches it firmly. Expanded clones are given a class, and other clones once, few, many or no size at all.

j_call clone_size d_call v_call cdr3_nt cdr3_aa
TRBJ2-2 many - TRBV18 TGTGCCAGCTCACCAGGCAGGGCCGCCGGGGAGCTGTTTTTT CASSPGRAAGELFF
TRBJ1-1 many - TRBV6-5 TGTGCCAGCAGTTACTCTAGCCCAGGGAGGATGAGCACTGAAGCTTTCTTT CASSYSSPGRMSTEAFF
TRBJ2-7 many TRBD1 TRBV27 TGTGCCAGCAGTTTCGGGGACAGGGGTTTCTACGAGCAGTACTTC CASSFGDRGFYEQYF
TRBJ2-1 many TRBD2 TRBV5-1 TGCGCCAGCAGGGGGGGACTAGCGACCTTTGAGCAGTTCTTC CASRGGLATFEQFF
TRBJ2-7 - - TRBV9 TGTGCCAGCAGCCGGGATGGGGACGAGCAGTACTTC CASSRDGDEQYF
TRBJ2-2 many TRBD2 TRBV7-2 TGTGCCAGCAGCTTACAGCGGGGAAACACCGGGGAGCTGTTTTTT CASSLQRGNTGELFF
TRBJ2-1 many - TRBV4-1 TGCGCCAGCAGCCAAGAAGGTGCCTACAATGAGCAGTTCTTC CASSQEGAYNEQFF
TRBJ2-7 many TRBD1 TRBV6-5 TGTGCCAGCAGTTACTCCGACAGGGGATCCTACGAGCAGTACTTC CASSYSDRGSYEQYF
TRBJ1-4 many TRBD1 TRBV2 TGTGCCAGCAGTCCGCAGGGGGTTGAAAAACTGTTTTTT CASSPQGVEKLFF
TRBJ1-1 many - TRBV20-1 TGCAGTGCTAGGGCGGGTGGGTACGCTTTCTTT CSARAGGYAFF
TRBJ2-3 many TRBD2 TRBV27 TGTGCCAGCAGGGGGACTAGCGGGAGCTTCACAGATACGCAGTATTTT CASRGTSGSFTDTQYF
TRBJ2-1 many - TRBV29-1 TGCAGCGTTGAATCGGCCGGAAGCTCCTACAATGAGCAGTTCTTC CSVESAGSSYNEQFF
TRBJ2-1 many - TRBV7-6 TGTGCCAGCAGCGCTCATGAAAGCTCCTACAATGAGCAGTTCTTC CASSAHESSYNEQFF
TRBJ1-1 many - TRBV28 TGTGCCAGCACTCTAATACAGGGGAACACTGAAGCTTTCTTT CASTLIQGNTEAFF
TRBJ2-6 many - TRBV4-3 TGCGCCAGCAGCCAAGTTTCTCCAGGGGTTGGGGCCAACGTCCTGACTTTC CASSQVSPGVGANVLTF
TRBJ2-7 medium-sized - TRBV5-8 TGTGCCAGCAGTCCCGGGACATGGAGCTCCTACGAGCAGTACTTC CASSPGTWSSYEQYF
TRBJ1-1 many TRBD1 TRBV2 TGTGCCCTCAGTTTCGGTCCGCCTTGGACAGGGGAGGACACTGAAGCTTTCTTT CALSFGPPWTGEDTEAFF
TRBJ1-5 many - TRBV4-1 TGCGCCAGCAGCCAAGATTACAATCAGCCCCAGCATTTT CASSQDYNQPQHF
TRBJ2-7 many TRBD1 TRBV5-5 TGTGCCAGCAGCTTGGAAGCGACAGGGAGCGGCGAGCAGTACTTC CASSLEATGSGEQYF
TRBJ1-4 few - TRBV5-4 TGTGCCAGCAGCTGGGGGGGGACTAATGAAAAACTGTTTTTT CASSWGGTNEKLFF
TRBJ1-1 many - TRBV12-3/TRBV12-4 TGTGCCAGCAGTTTTGTGGGGGGCCGGACTGAAGCTTTCTTT CASSFVGGRTEAFF
TRBJ1-1 many - TRBV28 TGTGCCAGCAGTTTTAGGCGGCCTATGAACACTGAAGCTTTCTTT CASSFRRPMNTEAFF
TRBJ2-3 medium-sized TRBD2 TRBV20-1 TGCAGTGCTAGTATCGCGGGAGGAGCAGATACGCAGTATTTT CSASIAGGADTQYF
TRBJ2-7 many - TRBV15 TGTGCCACCAGCAGAGATAGGCTAGTTTCCTACGAGCAGTACTTC CATSRDRLVSYEQYF